The rows below give T cell receptor beta chains drawn from one sample of a study of metastatic and nonmetastatic thyroid tumors. TCRdb redid the clone calls on the PCR reads using MiXCR. The sample lists about 24,000 clones, under 25% occurring once. The sample taken for sequencing was blood. Source of these receptors: a male donor with papillary thyroid cancer or a benign thyroid nodule (not recorded which). Some clones in this sample may be carry-over from other donors' samples. Each CDR3 is given with its conserved first and last residue. D genes are given only for firm matches. Rows may omit the clone size; those that give it use once, few, many or a size class.

d_gene	v_gene	abundance	j_gene	len	CDR3nt	CDR3aa
.	TRBV27	many	TRBJ2-2	12	TGTGCCAGCAGGAAGGAGGCCGGGGAGCTGTTTTTT	CASRKEAGELFF
.	TRBV5-1	.	TRBJ2-3	15	TGCGCCAGCAGCTTGACAGCTAGCGACACAGATACGCAGTATTTT	CASSLTASDTDTQYF
TRBD1	TRBV29-1	many	TRBJ1-1	15	TGCAGCGAGCGACAGGGGTTGGGTCTGAACACTGAAGCTTTCTTT	CSERQGLGLNTEAFF
.	TRBV6-1	medium-sized	TRBJ2-7	15	TGTGCCAGCAGCCTAGGGGGGGTCAGGCGAGGGGAGCAGTACTTC	CASSLGGVRRGEQYF
.	TRBV20-1	.	TRBJ1-1	12	TGCAGTGCTAGCCAAATCGGTGGTGAAGCTTTCTTT	CSASQIGGEAFF
.	TRBV29-1	many	TRBJ2-3	13	TGCAGCGTTAAAGCGGGTACTGCAGATACGCAGTATTTT	CSVKAGTADTQYF
TRBD1	TRBV24-1	many	TRBJ2-6	19	TGTGCCACCAGTGATCCCCGGGGACAGGGAGGCCCCGGGGCCAACGTCCTGACTTTC	CATSDPRGQGGPGANVLTF
TRBD2	TRBV5-4	many	TRBJ2-2	16	TGTGCCAGCAGCTTGGAATATAGCGGGGGCACCGGGGAGCTGTTTTTT	CASSLEYSGGTGELFF
TRBD1	TRBV11-1	many	TRBJ1-1	13	TGTGCCAGCAGTAGGACAGGGGCCACTGAAGCTTTCTTT	CASSRTGATEAFF
TRBD1	TRBV6-1	medium-sized	TRBJ2-7	14	TGTGCCAGCAGTGAAGGGACAGGTACCAGGGAGCAGTACTTC	CASSEGTGTREQYF
TRBD1	TRBV19	many	TRBJ2-7	17	TGTGCCAGTAGTACTGGGACAGGCGGTCTTCGGGGCTACGAGCAGTACTTC	CASSTGTGGLRGYEQYF
.	TRBV6-1	few	TRBJ1-4	18	TGTGCCAGCAGTATTCACACGGCAGGGTCGGGTAGCCACGAAAAACTGTTTTTT	CASSIHTAGSGSHEKLFF
.	TRBV9	.	TRBJ2-1	14	TGTGCCAGCAGCCTCAGTTTTCCGGCGGATGAGCAGTTCTTC	CASSLSFPADEQFF
TRBD1	TRBV15	few	TRBJ1-5	16	TGTGCCACCAGCCCACAGGGGGCTTTAAGCAATCAGCCCCAGCATTTT	CATSPQGALSNQPQHF
TRBD2	TRBV28	many	TRBJ2-5	16	TGTGCCAGCAGACTTGGGACTAGCGGGAGTGTGGTGACCCAGTACTTC	CASRLGTSGSVVTQYF